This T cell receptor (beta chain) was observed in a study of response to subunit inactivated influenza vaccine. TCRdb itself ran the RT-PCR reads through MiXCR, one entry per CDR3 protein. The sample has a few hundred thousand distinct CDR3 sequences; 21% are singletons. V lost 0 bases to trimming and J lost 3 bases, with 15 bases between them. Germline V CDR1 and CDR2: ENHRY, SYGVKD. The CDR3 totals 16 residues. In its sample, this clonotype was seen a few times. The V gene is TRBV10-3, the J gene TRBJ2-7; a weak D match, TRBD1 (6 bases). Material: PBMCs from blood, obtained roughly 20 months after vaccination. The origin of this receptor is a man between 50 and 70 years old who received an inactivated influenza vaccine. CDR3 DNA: TGTGCCATCAGTGAGTCAGCAGGGGCTCTGGTCTACGAGCAGTACTTC. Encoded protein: CAISESAGALVYEQYF.